Following are 7 T cell receptor beta chains from one sample sequenced in a study of shared clonotypes between healthy human individuals. Profiling relied on immunoSEQ multiplex PCR, and the TCRdb table lists in-frame clones only, not all of them. This table has around 1 million clones, approximately 80% appearing once. Sequenced material: memory CD4+ T cells sorted from blood. Regarding subset: CD45RA-negative fraction. These receptors all stem from a young man in good health.

This clone appeared once. CDR3 in DNA: TGTGCCAGCAGCTCTAGCGGGAAAAGCTCCTACAATGAGCAGTTCTTC. Amino acids: CASSSSGKSSYNEQFF. The chain combines TRBV7-2 with TRBJ2-1, with TRBD2 matching over 9 bases. Germline V lookup: CDR1 SGHTA, CDR2 FQGNSA. This CDR3 contains 16 residues. The junction had 4 bases not matched to a gene; V was cut back by 4 bases and J by 0 bases. Using reference TRBV7-2 and TRBJ2-1 for the parts outside the CDR3, the full variable domain is GAGVSQSPSNKVTEKGKDVELRCDPISGHTALYWYRQSLGQGLEFLIYFQGNSAPDKSGLPSDRFSAERTGGSVSTLTIQRTQQEDSAVYLCASSSSGKSSYNEQFFGPGTRLTVL.

The chain is built from TRBV7-9 and TRBJ1-2, with D possibly TRBD1 on 5 matching bases. CDR1 SEHNR and CDR2 FQNEAQ come from the germline V gene (reference sequence). The V gene lost 2 bases and the J gene lost 8 bases, with 15 bases spanning the gap. CDR3 length: 14 amino acids. The CDR3, as DNA: TGTGCCAGCAGCTTATCATCCGGGGGAAAGGGCTACACCTTC. It is translated as CASSLSSGGKGYTF.

In its sample, this clone was seen a few times. V gene TRBV19 combines with J gene TRBJ1-5; D might be TRBD1 (5 bases). The CDR3 is 13 residues long. Germline CDR1 and CDR2: LNHDA and SQIVND (reference sequence). V lost 7 bases and J lost 5, with 12 bases in between. The CDR3: CASNLSRDQPQHF. DNA for the CDR3: TGTGCCAGTAATCTCAGCAGGGATCAGCCCCAGCATTTT.

The rearrangement links TRBV6-6 to TRBJ1-6, with D tentatively TRBD1 (5 bases). The V gene lost 5 bases and the J gene lost 9 bases, with 11 bases spanning the gap. CDR3 length: 13 amino acids. Per germline, CDR1 MNHNY and CDR2 SVGAGI (reference sequence). CDR3: CASSQIQGSPLHF. The CDR3 nucleotides are TGTGCCAGCAGTCAAATCCAGGGTTCACCCCTCCACTTT.

This chain joins TRBV18 and TRBJ2-7; D is perhaps TRBD1 (6 bases). In germline, CDR1 is KGHSH, CDR2 LQKENI. CDR3 size: 15 residues. V was shortened by 3 bases and J by 0 bases, with 12 bases between the two germline ends. This chain's CDR3 is CASSPSRGLSYEQYF. The DNA for the CDR3 is TGTGCCAGCTCACCGTCCAGGGGCCTCTCCTACGAGCAGTACTTC.

In its sample, this clone was seen a few times. This chain joins TRBV30 and TRBJ1-2; TRBD1 might be the D (6 bases). Germline-derived CDR1 and CDR2 are GTSNPN and SVGIG (reference sequence). The CDR3 runs 14 residues. Trimming cost V 4 bases and J 1 base, with 13 bases left between them. CDR3 sequence (DNA): TGTGCCTGGATTAGGGACACTTTTAACTATGGCTACACCTTC. It encodes CAWIRDTFNYGYTF.

The table lists this clone with a count of one. The rearrangement links TRBV2 to TRBJ1-6; 11 bases line up with TRBD1. V shed 6 bases and J 9 bases; nucleotides not matched to a gene: 10. The CDR3 totals 16 residues. Germline loops: CDR1 SNHLY, CDR2 FYNNEI. CDR3 nucleotides: TGTGCCAGCAGCCCGGGGGGACAGGGGGGATTTTCACCCCTCCACTTT. This encodes CASSPGGQGGFSPLHF.